This TCR beta chain emerged from a study of T cells after yellow fever vaccination. Study information: Fractions containing few cells were prepared with SMART-Seq v4 Ultra Low Input.

This CDR3 comprises 15 residues. Trimming cost V 3 bases and J 3 bases, with 14 bases left between them. Germline values: CDR1 SEHNR, CDR2 FQNEAQ (reference sequence). Overall study findings and caveats: It was the secondary response that reached its peak faster, day 5 versus 15, but it was weaker. Clonotypes shared by both compartments, CD4 and CD8, made up a small share.

This clonotype was seen only a few times. Its antigen remains unknown. A read error is possible here, since a much larger clone lies one base away. 5'RACE template switching produced TCR cDNA carrying a universal primer site and UMIs. Each CDR3 protein gets one entry after TCRdb re-called the 5' RACE reads with MiXCR. This table holds 250,000 to 350,000 distinct CDR3 sequences, around 9.3% found once. The receptor comes from a man aged 18 to 29 who received the YFV17D yellow fever vaccine. The starting material was CD4+ T cells sorted from PBMCs, obtained 5 days after the yellow fever booster vaccination. This chain uses TRBV7-9 with TRBJ1-2, with D uncertain. The chain's CDR3 is CASSFELVAYYGYTF. The CDR3 nucleotides are TGTGCCAGCAGCTTTGAGTTGGTGGCCTACTATGGCTACACCTTC.